This T cell receptor (beta chain) originates from a study of cytomegalovirus exposure and HLA in healthy donors. Study-wide results and limits: Listed as cytomegalovirus-associated were 150 to 200 TCR beta chains. Specificity for CMV antigens was confirmed in vitro for a few of the CMV-associated chains. TCR sequences were mostly rare, though some public TCRs occurred in many donors.

The germline V gene has CDR1 ENHRY and CDR2 SYGVKD. V gave up 6 bases and J gave up 7 bases; unmatched junction bases: 6. This CDR3 is 14 amino acids long. Data came from immunoSEQ multiplex PCR; TCRdb stores just in-frame clones and leaves some out. The data contain approximately 110,000 clones, around 83% of them seen just once; the ten biggest clones take up about 4%. Remarks on this clone: Antigen unknown.

Sequencing used PBMCs. J is TRBJ1-4 and V is TRBV10-3; 9 bases agree with TRBD1. The sequence was obtained from a woman aged 18-29 years in good health and CMV-seropositive. The CDR3 DNA reads TGTGCCATCAGGGGACAGGGAACAGGTGAAAAACTGTTTTTT. Protein sequence: CAIRGQGTGEKLFF.